These T cell receptor beta chains were read from a single sample in a study of CD8+CD57+ T cells in acquired aplastic anemia. TCRdb reprocessed the reads with MiXCR, giving one entry per CDR3 protein. The sample holds roughly 300,000 distinct CDR3 sequences; around 60% are singletons and the top ten take approximately 8%. The sequenced sample was sorted CD4+, CD8+, or CD8+CD57+ T cells (not recorded which) from PBMCs. The source of these receptors is a human donor with severe aplastic anemia or a healthy control (not recorded which). The CDR3 runs from the conserved cysteine through the conserved F or W. D genes are given only for firm matches. Clone size is shown for a subset of rows, as once, few, many or a class of expanded clone.

size	V	J	D	DNA	CDR3
many	TRBV14	TRBJ2-7	-	TGTGCCGGCAGCCTTAGGGGGGTCTACGAGCAGTACTTC	CAGSLRGVYEQYF
-	TRBV7-9	TRBJ2-3	TRBD2	TGTGCCAGCAGCTCTGGTAGACTAGCGGGGAAAACAGATACGCAGTATTTT	CASSSGRLAGKTDTQYF
-	TRBV25-1	TRBJ2-5	-	TGTGCCAGCAGAAGGGGGGAGACCCAGTACTTC	CASRRGETQYF
-	TRBV2	TRBJ1-4	-	TGTGCCAGCAGTGGCACCGGGACCGGGAGTGAAAAACTGTTTTTT	CASSGTGTGSEKLFF
many	TRBV5-8	TRBJ1-2	-	TGTGCCAGCAGCTTGCAGTACGGATATGGCTACACCTTC	CASSLQYGYGYTF
-	TRBV10-3	TRBJ2-5	TRBD2	TGTGCCACTCGACTAGCGGGAGAGACCCAGTACTTC	CATRLAGETQYF
once	TRBV5-1	TRBJ2-7	TRBD1	TGCGCCACCACAGAGGGGGGACAGGGTTCGGGCGAGCAGTACTTC	CATTEGGQGSGEQYF
-	TRBV6-5	TRBJ1-1	-	TGTGCCAGCAGTTACGAGGGCTACGCTGAAGCTTTCTTT	CASSYEGYAEAFF
-	TRBV7-3	TRBJ1-4	-	TGTGCCAGCAGCCGGACGGAGTTTTCAACTAATGAAAAACTGTTTTTT	CASSRTEFSTNEKLFF
-	TRBV24-1	TRBJ2-7	TRBD2	TGTGCCACCAGTGCGGGAGGGTCCTACGAGCAGTACTTC	CATSAGGSYEQYF
-	TRBV29-1	TRBJ2-6	TRBD1	TGCAGCGTCCCAGGGGGTTCTGGGGCCAACGTCCTGACTTTC	CSVPGGSGANVLTF
many	TRBV20-1	TRBJ1-2	-	TGCAGTGCTAGTGAGGGGGGGAATGGCTACACCTTC	CSASEGGNGYTF
many	TRBV5-1	TRBJ2-1	TRBD2	TGCGCCAGCAGCTTGGTGGGGAGGGGACTAGCGGCCTCCTACAATGAGCAGTTCTTC	CASSLVGRGLAASYNEQFF
-	TRBV7-9	TRBJ2-7	-	TGTGCCAGCAGCCTGGGGTATTTTCCCTACGATCAGTACTTC	CASSLGYFPYDQYF
-	TRBV25-1	TRBJ2-1	-	TGTGCCAGCAGTGATGTAACGGGAGTCTCGCACAATGAGCAGTTCTTC	CASSDVTGVSHNEQFF
many	TRBV20-1	TRBJ2-1	-	TGCAGTGCGGGACGCGTTGGGAGTATCGGTGAGCAGTTCTTC	CSAGRVGSIGEQFF
many	TRBV2	TRBJ1-5	TRBD1	TGTGCCAGCTCGCGTGAGGGGACAGGGATCCAGCCCCAGCATTTT	CASSREGTGIQPQHF
many	TRBV5-1	TRBJ2-3	TRBD2	TGCGCCAGCAGCCCTGGACTAGCTAGCACAGATACGCAGTATTTT	CASSPGLASTDTQYF
once	TRBV9	TRBJ1-1	-	TGTGCCAGCAGCGTAGGCCACAGGAGGAACACTGAAGCTTTCTTT	CASSVGHRRNTEAFF
many	TRBV5-1	TRBJ2-6	-	TGCGCCAGCAGCTTGGAAAACTCTGGGGCCAACGTCCTGACTTTC	CASSLENSGANVLTF
-	TRBV19	TRBJ2-5	TRBD1	TGTGCCAGTGGGCCGGGACAGCAAGAGACCCAGTACTTC	CASGPGQQETQYF
-	TRBV15	TRBJ2-1	TRBD2	TGTGCCACCAGCAGAGAAATTAGCGGGTATAGTGAGCAGTTCTTC	CATSREISGYSEQFF
few	TRBV9	TRBJ2-5	-	TGTGCCAGCAGCGTACAGGGGAAGAATCAAGAGACCCAGTACTTC	CASSVQGKNQETQYF
-	TRBV2	TRBJ2-1	TRBD1	TGTGCCAGCAGTGAAACAGGGGTCTCCTACAATGAGCAGTTCTTC	CASSETGVSYNEQFF
many	TRBV29-1	TRBJ2-7	-	TGCAGCGTTGAGGTGGGGCAGGGGACCTACGAGCAGTACTTC	CSVEVGQGTYEQYF
-	TRBV20-1	TRBJ1-1	-	TGCAGTGCTAGAGATTACCGCAGGCCCTTT	CSARDYRRPF
many	TRBV19	TRBJ1-3	-	TGTGCCAGTAGTATTGTCGGCCTCGGAGCTAGCTCTGGAAACACCATATATTTT	CASSIVGLGASSGNTIYF
-	TRBV9	TRBJ1-2	TRBD1	TGTGCCAGCAGCCCATCCGGGACAGGGGGCTACACCTTC	CASSPSGTGGYTF